One sample yielded the 30 T cell receptor beta chains listed below, sequenced in a study of OX40 agonist ivuxolimab in advanced cancers. Clones were sequenced by immunoSEQ multiplex PCR, and TCRdb holds only the in-frame ones, with some missing. The sample yields about 12,000 clones, over 60% seen once. The sample consisted of CD4+ or CD8+ T cells sorted from blood, taken in a trial of the OX40 agonist ivuxolimab. Source of these receptors: an adult with an advanced solid tumor such as melanoma, head and neck, liver or kidney cancer.

This chain connects TRBV7-6 to TRBJ2-7, with TRBD1 matching 8 bases. The V segment lost 5 bases and the J segment 2 bases; nucleotides outside the gene matches: 5. The CDR3 sequence is 14 residues long. The germline V gene encodes CDR1 SGHVS and CDR2 FNYEAQ. As DNA, the CDR3 is TGTGCCAGCAGCACGGGACAGGCCCCCTACGAGCAGTACTTC. Translating it yields CASSTGQAPYEQYF.

The rearrangement uses TRBV15 and TRBJ2-3, with D unresolved. The V and J ends lost 4 bases and 1 base respectively, with 6 bases between them. Germline loops: CDR1 LNHNV, CDR2 YYDKDF (reference sequence). The CDR3 has 13 residues. As DNA, the CDR3 is TGTGCCACCAGCATTGGGGGCACAGATACGCAGTATTTT. Its protein product is CATSIGGTDTQYF.

The chain uses TRBV29-1 and TRBJ2-3; TRBD2 matches at 16 bases. The J segment lost 0 bases and the V segment lost 0 bases, leaving 6 bases of the junction unmatched. The CDR3 has 19 amino acids. CDR1 and CDR2 from the germline V gene are SQVTM and ANQGSEA. The CDR3 sequence: CSVEEGTSGRATSTDTQYF. The CDR3 nucleotides are TGCAGCGTTGAAGAAGGGACTAGCGGGAGGGCGACTAGCACAGATACGCAGTATTTT.

The CDR3 DNA sequence: TGTGCCAGCAGCCAAGATAGCCAGATGAACACTGAAGCTTTCTTT. Its translation: CASSQDSQMNTEAFF. V is TRBV14 and J is TRBJ1-1; the D is unclear. Per germline, CDR1 SGHDN and CDR2 FVKESK. The CDR3 spans 15 residues. The V and J ends lost 0 bases and 0 bases respectively, with 8 bases between them.

The count of this clone is one. The J gene is TRBJ1-2, the V gene TRBV6-5; 7 positions match TRBD1. The germline CDR1 and CDR2 sequences are MNHEY and SVGAGI. J was trimmed by 6 bases and V by 5 bases; bases with no gene match: 3. The CDR3 totals 12 residues. The DNA for the CDR3 is TGTGCCAGCAGTGATGACAGGGATGGCTACACCTTC. It yields the protein CASSDDRDGYTF.

The chain carries TRBV4-3 and TRBJ2-6; D is undetermined. V was pared by 3 bases and J by 1 base, with 7 bases between. The length of the CDR3 is 15 residues. Germline loops: CDR1 LGHNA, CDR2 YSLEER. This chain's CDR3 is CASSHVGSGANVLTF. CDR3 DNA sequence: TGCGCCAGCAGCCACGTCGGGTCTGGGGCCAACGTCCTGACTTTC.

Notes on this clone: Because the CDR3's place on the DNA is in doubt, the DNA is left out and the CDR3 is given as listed by TCRdb. The chain is built from TRBV21-1 and TRBJ1-4. TRBV21-1 is a pseudogene segment. The CDR3 extends over 16 residues, inclusive of both ends. CDR3 amino acids: CASSNSRYRCGGKLFF.

V usage is TRBV28 and J usage is TRBJ1-2; no clear D gene. This CDR3 has 13 amino acids. Germline V lookup: CDR1 MDHEN, CDR2 SYDVKM. V lost 3 bases to trimming and J lost 3 bases, with 8 bases between them. The CDR3 region is CASSLAGYYGYTF. CDR3 bases: TGTGCCAGCAGTTTGGCGGGGTACTATGGCTACACCTTC.

This rearrangement joins TRBV27 to TRBJ2-1; 8 positions agree with TRBD1. CDR3 size: 14 residues. V dropped 4 bases and J dropped 6; count of bases not matched to a gene: 5. The germline V gene encodes CDR1 MNHEY and CDR2 SMNVEV (reference sequence). The CDR3 spells CASSYRTGGNEQFF. CDR3 coding DNA: TGTGCCAGCAGTTATCGTACAGGGGGCAATGAGCAGTTCTTC.

This clone was seen a handful of times. V and J are TRBV30 and TRBJ2-1; tentative D call: TRBD2 (6 bases). The CDR3 totals 16 residues. Germline V gives CDR1 GTSNPN, CDR2 SVGIG (reference sequence). Trimming cost V 5 bases and J 4 bases, with 21 bases left between them. CDR3 protein: CAWFPLVRERYNEQFF. CDR3 DNA: TGTGCCTGGTTTCCCCTCGTTCGGGAGCGGTACAATGAGCAGTTCTTC.

The CDR3 region has the DNA TGTGCCAGCTCCTATGCGGCAGCATCCTACGAGCAGTACTTC. Protein: CASSYAAASYEQYF. The rearrangement uses TRBV2 and TRBJ2-7; D is unresolved. The CDR3 runs 14 residues. CDR1 is SNHLY, CDR2 FYNNEI, per germline. The germline V and J ends were trimmed by 8 bases and 1 base, with 15 bases remaining between them.

By frequency in the sample, this clone is medium-sized. The chain is built from TRBV28 and TRBJ1-2; 7 bases line up with TRBD1. CDR3 size: 16 residues. Trimming at V came to 2 bases and at J to 0 bases, leaving 6 bases not matched to a gene. Germline V gene sequence: CDR1 MDHEN, CDR2 SYDVKM. CDR3 nucleotide sequence: TGTGCCAGCAGTTTACACCGGACAGGAACTAACTATGGCTACACCTTC. Translating it yields CASSLHRTGTNYGYTF.

Turning to this clone: Relative to the germline gene, one junction end is altered; a read error may explain this. The genes are TRBV7-7 and TRBJ1-1; D call uncertain. Germline assignment: CDR1 SSHAT and CDR2 FNYEAQ (reference sequence). The CDR3 length is 19 residues. CDR3 protein: CASSLEGVRPLWVNTEAFF. The CDR3 nucleotides are TGTGCTAGCAGCTTAGAGGGAGTCCGGCCGTTATGGGTGAACACTGAAGCTTTCTTT.

The chain couples TRBV19 to TRBJ2-5; 9 bases align to TRBD2. This CDR3 comprises 14 residues. Unmatched junction bases numbered 5, after V lost 7 bases and J lost 2 bases. Germline lookup yields CDR1 LNHDA and CDR2 SQIVND (reference sequence). CDR3 protein: CASMSRGGQETQYF. In nucleotides, the CDR3 is TGTGCCAGTATGTCGCGGGGGGGTCAAGAGACCCAGTACTTC.

The chain couples TRBV27 to TRBJ2-7; 8 bases fit TRBD1. CDR1 MNHEY and CDR2 SMNVEV come from the germline V gene (reference sequence). V was clipped by 0 bases and J by 5 bases; unmatched bases: 9. The CDR3 spans 16 residues. The CDR3: CASSLSTVGQGHEQYF. The DNA of the CDR3 is TGTGCCAGCAGTTTATCGACGGTCGGACAGGGCCACGAGCAGTACTTC.

The chain combines TRBV27 with TRBJ1-5, with TRBD1 as a possible D gene (5 bases). This CDR3 has 15 residues. The V end lost 6 bases, the J end lost 4 bases, and 16 bases lay between the germline ends. Germline V gene data show CDR1 as MNHEY and CDR2 as SMNVEV (reference sequence). In DNA form, the CDR3 reads TGTGCCAGCAGGACAGACCCAGTCTGGAATCAGCCCCAGCATTTT. This translates into CASRTDPVWNQPQHF.

The rearrangement joins TRBV11-2 to TRBJ2-7; no clear D gene. CDR3 size: 13 residues. V was pared by 3 bases and J by 3 bases, with 9 bases between. Per the germline V gene, CDR1 is SGHAT and CDR2 is FQNNGV. The CDR3 sequence is CASSFGDNYEQYF. In DNA, the CDR3 is TGTGCCAGCAGCTTCGGAGACAACTACGAGCAGTACTTC.

The chain employs TRBV6-1 and TRBJ2-7; 7 positions match TRBD1. The V gene end was trimmed by 3 bases and the J gene end by 3 bases; junction bases not matched to a gene: 5. The CDR3 contains 14 residues. From germline, CDR1 is MNHNS and CDR2 SASEGT. CDR3 in amino acids: CASSDWGQNYEQYF. Here the CDR3 DNA reads TGTGCCAGCAGTGACTGGGGACAGAACTACGAGCAGTACTTC.

This chain links TRBV6-1 with TRBJ2-7; no clear D gene. The length of the CDR3 is 12 residues. Germline V gives CDR1 MNHNS, CDR2 SASEGT. With 5 bases removed from V and 4 bases from J, the gap between germline ends came to 9 bases. CDR3 loop: CASSQNLYEQYF. CDR3 nucleotides: TGTGCCAGCAGTCAAAACCTGTACGAGCAGTACTTC.

The J gene is TRBJ1-6, the V gene TRBV28; 9 bases agree with TRBD1. The CDR3 runs 13 residues. V shed 7 bases and J 12 bases; nucleotides not matched to a gene: 7. CDR1 and CDR2 (germline): MDHEN, SYDVKM. The CDR3 nucleotides read TGTGCCAGCACCCGGGACAGGGAGTTACCCCTCCACTTT. Its protein is CASTRDRELPLHF.

The rearrangement uses TRBV30 and TRBJ1-4; D may be TRBD1 (5 bases). CDR3 length equals 13 residues. V was clipped by 0 bases and J by 4 bases, with 6 bases between them. Germline V gene lookup returns CDR1 GTSNPN and CDR2 SVGIG (reference sequence). The CDR3 nucleotides read TGTGCCTGGAGTGTACAGGATAATGAAAAACTGTTTTTT. Amino acid sequence: CAWSVQDNEKLFF.

CDR3 protein: CASSMAGRSTDTQYF. Written as DNA, the CDR3 is TGTGCCAGTAGTATGGCAGGGCGAAGCACAGATACGCAGTATTTT. The rearrangement joins TRBV19 to TRBJ2-3, with D tentatively TRBD1 (5 bases). The V end was cut by 3 bases, the J end by 0 bases, with 10 bases between. The CDR3 extends over 15 amino acids. Germline loops: CDR1 LNHDA, CDR2 SQIVND (reference sequence).

The chain links TRBV4-3 to TRBJ1-4; tentative D call: TRBD1 (6 bases). Trimming took off 1 base at V and 4 bases at J, with 10 bases between the two ends. Germline V CDR1 and CDR2: LGHNA, YSLEER. The CDR3 is 15 amino acids. CDR3: CASSQATGINEKLFF. Here the CDR3 DNA reads TGCGCCAGCAGCCAAGCGACAGGAATTAATGAAAAACTGTTTTTT.

The J gene is TRBJ2-7, the V gene TRBV7-9; D remains unclear. The V gene's germline CDR1 is SEHNR and CDR2 FQNEAQ (reference sequence). Trimming removed 3 bases from V and 3 bases from J, with 9 bases in between. The CDR3 has 13 residues. Here the CDR3 reads CASSFETDYEQYF. CDR3 DNA: TGTGCCAGCAGCTTCGAGACGGACTACGAGCAGTACTTC.

The V and J genes are TRBV19 and TRBJ2-7, with D uncertain. Trimming took 3 bases from V and 0 from J, leaving 6 bases between them. This CDR3 has 13 amino acids. Germline-derived CDR1 and CDR2 are LNHDA and SQIVND (reference sequence). The CDR3, as DNA: TGTGCCAGTAGTATCGCACCCTCCTACGAGCAGTACTTC. It translates to CASSIAPSYEQYF.

This chain links TRBV7-9 with TRBJ2-1, with D unclear. Deletions cut 5 bases from V and 7 bases from J, with 9 bases between. The CDR3 is made up of 12 amino acids. The germline V gene encodes CDR1 SEHNR and CDR2 FQNEAQ (reference sequence). CDR3 loop: CASSRLGNEQFF. The CDR3 nucleotides read TGTGCCAGCAGCCGGTTGGGAAATGAGCAGTTCTTC. The entire variable domain, with the rest obtained from reference TRBV7-9 and TRBJ2-1, is as follows: DTGVSQNPRHKITKRGQNVTFRCDPISEHNRLYWYRQTLGQGPEFLTYFQNEAQLEKSRLLSDRFSAERPKGSFSTLEIQRTEQGDSAMYLCASSRLGNEQFFGPGTRLTVL.

J is TRBJ2-2 and V is TRBV4-3; maybe TRBD2 (5 bases). The CDR3 sequence is 19 residues long. Germline loops: CDR1 LGHNA, CDR2 YSLEER. V shed 2 bases and J shed 3 bases, with 22 bases lying between them. The CDR3 reads CASSQKIEGVQKDTGELFF. CDR3 coding DNA: TGCGCCAGCAGCCAAAAAATAGAGGGAGTCCAGAAAGACACCGGGGAGCTGTTTTTT.

The genes are TRBV11-2 and TRBJ2-1, with 8 nucleotides matching TRBD2. This CDR3 has 14 amino acids. From germline, CDR1 is SGHAT and CDR2 FQNNGV. Trimming at V came to 1 base and at J to 10 bases, leaving 6 bases not matched to a gene. CDR3 amino acids: CASSLVAWTSEQFF. The CDR3, as DNA: TGTGCCAGCAGCTTAGTCGCCTGGACTAGCGAGCAGTTCTTC. The entire variable domain, with the rest obtained from reference TRBV11-2 and TRBJ2-1, is as follows: EAGVAQSPRYKIIEKRQSVAFWCNPISGHATLYWYQQILGQGPKLLIQFQNNGVVDDSQLPKDRFSAERLKGVDSTLKIQPAKLEDSAVYLCASSLVAWTSEQFFGPGTRLTVL.

This clone was observed a handful of times. The CDR3 nucleotides read TGTGCCATCAGTGAGACGGGGCAGGAGCAGTTCTTC. This codes for CAISETGQEQFF. The rearrangement links TRBV10-3 to TRBJ2-1; D may match TRBD1 or TRBD2 (5 bases each). Trimming removed 2 bases at V and 10 bases at J, with 9 bases between. The germline V gene has CDR1 ENHRY and CDR2 SYGVKD. The CDR3 has 12 residues.

The chain uses TRBV7-9 and TRBJ2-7, with TRBD1 as a possible D gene (6 bases). The V gene's germline CDR1 is SEHNR and CDR2 FQNEAQ (reference sequence). Trimming cost V 8 bases and J 4 bases, with 21 bases left between them. This CDR3 is 15 amino acids long. The CDR3 nucleotides read TGTGCCAGCCGCCCCGCAACAGGGCTATCTTACGAGCAGTACTTC. Translation: CASRPATGLSYEQYF.